This T cell receptor (beta chain) was recovered during a study of cytomegalovirus exposure and HLA in healthy donors (dated by TCRdb to the late 2010s). As for the study more broadly: In an earlier analysis of 450 to 750 of the donors, 276 Gb of sequence data and approximately 120 million unique TCR beta sequences from roughly 200 million T cells were reported. Using immunosequencing, the study profiled T cell repertoires from about 610 subjects and related those repertoires to cytomegalovirus serostatus. HLA typing covered class I and class II loci at four-digit resolution. Among several hundred genotyped donors of the cohort, an average of roughly 230,000 unique TCR beta nucleotide sequences was sequenced per donor, of which roughly 18% were non-productive. Four to six DR-DQ haplotypes were handled as single units for association and clustering, since linkage in the cohort was strong. In a later analysis, previously published TCR beta repertoires from 550 to 750 donors were re-analyzed and high-resolution HLA genotyping was added so that TCR occurrence patterns could be studied. In addition to the first cohort of roughly 670 subjects, a separate validation cohort of 120 different subjects was used. Roughly 300 gigabases of sequencing data and around 85 million unique TCR sequences made up an early release that covered under 750 HLA-typed donors. All discovery cohort repertoires had been generated using a single sequencing platform. Donor age, sex, ethnicity and CMV serostatus were collected together with the repertoire data. The genetic ancestry cluster associated with self-reported Caucasian donors included 65% to 90% of the approximately 410 genotyped donors. An earlier analysis of 500 to 750 of the donors applied high-throughput TCR beta sequencing to assess whether each TCR beta V gene segment acted as functional or pseudogenic. The number of typed donors differed by locus: about 629-630 for A, B, C, DRB1 and DQB1; 500 to 550 for DQA1; around 580 for DPA1; and 400 to 480 for DPB1. The later analysis used no new phenotypic data to find candidate immune exposures, relying instead on TCR beta sequences and their occurrence across donors. The study aimed to test whether signatures of past pathogen exposure could be identified by cataloging public T cell receptors. The study combined high-throughput TCR immunosequencing, statistical association of individual TCRs with disease status, and machine learning to predict cytomegalovirus infection status. A later genetic analysis took genome-wide SNP genotypes for 398 of the 666 donors and used that subset as a discovery cohort.

General conclusions and limits of the study: Some IMGT-functional V segments, including TRBV6-2 and TRBV6-3, could not be told apart with the 87-base-pair reads, so those segments were excluded. According to a later analysis, most CMV-associated TCR beta chains appeared to be HLA-restricted, and the HLA associations seemed to be driven largely by CMV exposure. Cytomegalovirus status was reported to be diagnosed by the classifier with high specificity and sensitivity in both the original and validation cohorts. In a later analysis, some 17,000 TCR beta sequences were associated with specific HLA alleles at a false discovery rate of 0.05. In a later analysis, the rate of TCR association differed among HLA loci, with DRB1 alleles having the most associated TCRs and HLA-C alleles having the fewest. A later genetic analysis reported fewer N-insertions in productive TCRs among donors in an Asian-associated ancestry cluster than the roughly 640-donor mean. When HLA alleles, especially DR and DQ, strongly co-occurred, attributing TCR associations to individual alleles was difficult. The earlier analysis of 587 of the donors excluded fewer than 20 rarely observed V segments, including chromosome 9 orphons, because counts were too low. In a later analysis, HLA-associated TCR beta chains were found to be more clonally expanded and to have lower generation probabilities than equally common non-associated chains. In an earlier analysis of some 640 of the donors, most TCR beta V segments were observed in productive rearrangements about 87% or about 30% of the time, broadly matching IMGT annotations. A further reported finding was that TCR beta sequences accurately predicted the HLA-A and HLA-B alleles for most subjects in the first cohort. The presence/absence analyses assumed that sequencing depth was roughly uniform across donors, and that assumption may not be true. The study gave a list of some 150 TCR beta chains associated with cytomegalovirus. A later analysis reported that several top co-occurrence clusters appeared linked to parvovirus B19, influenza, CMV and Epstein-Barr virus. In vitro tests confirmed that three of the cytomegalovirus-associated TCR beta chains recognize cytomegalovirus antigens. Across donors, most TCR sequences were observed very rarely, whereas some public TCRs were present in many individuals. The only immune exposure information available for the cohort was CMV serostatus. Only TCR beta chains were sequenced in this cohort, and the absence of alpha or paired-chain data limited detectable features. A group of highly shared sequence variants was considered likely to be a technical artifact of the sequencing pipeline. It was suggested by the authors that the approach could potentially be generalized to other disease states and immunological phenotypes. Linkage disequilibrium might explain the correlated functional status among segregating V segments, but an unknown experimental factor could not be excluded. V-gene and J-gene trimming of TCR beta chains was associated with a missense DCLRE1C variant in a later genetic analysis, and the association was replicated in an independent cohort. Because HLA typing was unavailable for some donors at each locus, only the typed subset was used in association tests.

The cohort consisted of hundreds of healthy bone marrow donors. At the time of sampling, every cohort member was nominally healthy, though immune exposures that went unrecorded were likely present. The donor tested CMV seropositive, placing the donor among the 289 seropositive members of the cohort. Each donor provided a peripheral blood sample, and peripheral blood mononuclear cells were used for TCR beta sequencing. The Qiagen DNeasy Blood Extraction Kit was used to extract genomic DNA from the blood cell samples. Receptor amplification or capture employed the immunoSEQ multiplex PCR assay. The multiplex PCR relied on a mix of 60 forward primers for TCR Vbeta segments and 13 reverse primers for TCR Jbeta segments. A multiplex PCR assay on genomic DNA amplified the CDR3 region of rearranged TCR beta genes. The amplified TCR beta libraries were sequenced on the Illumina HiSeq System as 87-base-pair reads. Turning to the authors' computational methods: Across the roughly 600 repertoires, a later analysis counted some 80 million unique TCR beta chains, approximately 12 million of which were shared by at least two donors. Raw reads were error-corrected and collapsed into unique sequences by a nearest-neighbor algorithm in which closely related sequences were merged to remove PCR and sequencing errors. Alignment of CDR3 sequences to IMGT reference sequences was used to assign V, D and J gene segments. For a sequence to be retained, a match of at least six nucleotides was required to both a V gene segment and a J gene segment. A rearrangement counted as productive if the CDR3 had no stop codons and remained in frame with V and J, and every other rearrangement counted as non-productive. CDR3 was defined according to IMGT convention as the region running from the second conserved V-encoded cysteine to the conserved J-encoded phenylalanine. Sequences without an unambiguous match to a single V gene segment were excluded from the earlier analysis of about 600 of the donors. In an earlier analysis of 450 to 750 of the donors, a V segment was called functional when productive rearrangements were above 56.7%, and segregating when the standard deviation between donors exceeded 5%. To diagnose cytomegalovirus status from the catalog of TCR beta chain sequences, a statistical classification framework was built. A later analysis assigned V and J genes by comparing TCR nucleotide sequences with IMGT/GENE-DB human TR gene sequences. The TCRdist pipeline was used in a later analysis to assign CDR3 sequences and most-parsimonious VDJ recombination scenarios. In a later analysis, every TCR beta chain was defined by the combination of its CDR3 amino acid sequence and its V-gene family, and reads without a unique V-gene family were dropped. To address suspected cross-contamination and a sequencing artifact, a later analysis removed roughly 640 highly shared, low-generation-probability nucleotide sequences. In a later analysis, a clonal expansion index was calculated for each public chain from normalized within-repertoire ranks of inferred template counts. In a later analysis, generation probabilities were computed using a VDJ recombination model fitted to out-of-frame rearrangements, and the results were checked against IGoR. A later analysis scored TCR-TCR, TCR-HLA and TCR-CMV co-occurrence with hypergeometric tests, applying a repertoire-size bias correction to TCR pairs. A later analysis estimated false discovery rates by permuting HLA or CMV assignments 20 times. In a later analysis, co-occurring TCRs were grouped using DBSCAN, with TCRdist sequence similarity added in when clustering inside HLA-allele-positive subsets. Repertoires with fewer than 30,000 or more than 120,000 public chains, plus five repertoires with anomalous nucleotide sharing, were excluded from co-occurrence clustering. Here the immuneACCESS table is served through TCRdb, limited to in-frame sequences with V and J called. Missing clones are a known gap in these copies; in checked studies unresolved V genes cover under half, and the rest lacks a known reason. That table is the source of V, J and clone size, and D and trimming were worked out from the DNA. The sample table records about 98,000 clones; around 80% of these occur just once. The ten largest clones represent approximately 15% of the sample.

On this clone: It has no known antigen specificity. No much larger clonotype is one base removed from it; base qualities were not supplied.

The CDR3 starts with the cysteine, ends with the phenylalanine, and has 16 residues. Left in the record is the CDR3 DNA by itself, 48 bases read in frame from the first base. Trimming takes 1 base from V and 0 bases from J, and the germline ends sit 12 bases apart. The sequenced material came from PBMCs. The sequence was collected from a man in his 60s in good health and CMV-seropositive. This receptor chain uses TRBV5-7 and TRBJ2-3; the D region possibly corresponds to TRBD1 (6 bases align). TRBV5-7 is sorted into the ORF group, with uncertain function. The CDR3 sequence is CASSLLRQASTDTQYF. The sequenced DNA: TGTGCCAGCAGCTTGCTTCGACAGGCAAGCACAGATACGCAGTATTTT.